The rows below give T cell receptor beta chains drawn from one sample of a study of T cell changes during pregnancy in multiple sclerosis. Here immunoSEQ multiplex PCR was the method, and the copy in TCRdb shows in-frame clones only, minus some. The sample contains more than 90,000 clones, more than 85% of which appear only once. Sequencing was performed on peripheral blood, taken in the second trimester of pregnancy. The receptors derive from a female donor with multiple sclerosis, enrolled in a pregnancy study. CDR3s include the opening cysteine and the closing phenylalanine or tryptophan. Fields, in order: D gene, clone size, J gene, V gene, CDR3 protein, CDR3 DNA. The D gene is left open where the match is weak. A row's size may be missing; if present it is once, few, many or a size class.

d_gene: TRBD1
abundance: once
j_gene: TRBJ2-7
v_gene: TRBV5-1
CDR3aa: CASSSYSGTGYTYEQYF
CDR3nt: TGCGCCAGCAGCTCCTACTCCGGGACAGGGTACACCTACGAGCAGTACTTC

d_gene: TRBD2
abundance: -
j_gene: TRBJ2-5
v_gene: TRBV14
CDR3aa: CRRTWEDGGRARETQYF
CDR3nt: TGTAGAAGGACCTGGGAGGACGGCGGGAGGGCCCGGGAGACCCAGTACTTC

d_gene: -
abundance: -
j_gene: TRBJ2-7
v_gene: TRBV27
CDR3aa: CASSLQGTHYYEQYF
CDR3nt: TGTGCCAGCAGTCTCCAGGGTACCCATTACTACGAGCAGTACTTC

d_gene: -
abundance: -
j_gene: TRBJ2-3
v_gene: TRBV15
CDR3aa: CATSPEQAVGTDTQYF
CDR3nt: TGTGCCACCAGCCCCGAGCAAGCGGTGGGTACAGATACGCAGTATTTT

d_gene: -
abundance: few
j_gene: TRBJ2-4
v_gene: TRBV7-2
CDR3aa: CASSSNRQTTGIQYF
CDR3nt: TGTGCCAGCAGCTCGAACCGACAGACGACAGGCATTCAGTACTTC

d_gene: TRBD2
abundance: -
j_gene: TRBJ2-3
v_gene: TRBV29-1
CDR3aa: CSGATSGSSDTQYF
CDR3nt: TGCAGCGGGGCGACTAGCGGGAGCTCAGATACGCAGTATTTT

d_gene: -
abundance: once
j_gene: TRBJ1-5
v_gene: TRBV6-1
CDR3aa: CASSERGGAYQPQHF
CDR3nt: TGTGCCAGCAGTGAAAGAGGGGGGGCGTATCAGCCCCAGCATTTT

d_gene: TRBD1
abundance: -
j_gene: TRBJ1-2
v_gene: TRBV5-4
CDR3aa: CASSWDRNGYTF
CDR3nt: TGTGCCAGCAGTTGGGACAGAAATGGCTACACCTTC

d_gene: -
abundance: -
j_gene: TRBJ2-3
v_gene: TRBV5-1
CDR3aa: CASSLDGRGTDTQYF
CDR3nt: TGCGCCAGCAGCTTGGATGGCAGGGGCACAGATACGCAGTATTTT

d_gene: -
abundance: -
j_gene: TRBJ1-2
v_gene: TRBV6-5
CDR3aa: CASTNGGDYTF
CDR3nt: TGTGCCAGCACCAACGGGGGGGACTACACCTTC

d_gene: TRBD2
abundance: -
j_gene: TRBJ2-1
v_gene: TRBV6-1
CDR3aa: CASSGRGRAARSYNEQFF
CDR3nt: TGTGCCAGCAGTGGCCGCGGGAGGGCCGCTCGCTCCTACAATGAGCAGTTCTTC

d_gene: -
abundance: once
j_gene: TRBJ2-1
v_gene: TRBV2
CDR3aa: CASSEALSLNEQFF
CDR3nt: TGTGCCAGCAGTGAAGCGCTTAGCTTAAATGAGCAGTTCTTC

d_gene: TRBD1
abundance: -
j_gene: TRBJ2-2
v_gene: TRBV19
CDR3aa: CASQRDRVAGELFF
CDR3nt: TGTGCCAGCCAACGGGACAGGGTGGCCGGGGAGCTGTTTTTT

d_gene: TRBD2
abundance: -
j_gene: TRBJ2-7
v_gene: TRBV2
CDR3aa: CASREAPRGEQYF
CDR3nt: TGTGCCAGCCGGGAGGCCCCAAGGGGCGAGCAGTACTTC

d_gene: -
abundance: -
j_gene: TRBJ2-3
v_gene: TRBV29-1
CDR3aa: CSVASGGRLGSSTDTQYF
CDR3nt: TGCAGCGTTGCTTCAGGGGGAAGACTAGGTAGTAGCACAGATACGCAGTATTTT

d_gene: -
abundance: few
j_gene: TRBJ1-1
v_gene: TRBV6-1
CDR3aa: CASSAGGGSYAFF
CDR3nt: TGTGCCAGCAGTGCCGGTGGGGGGAGTTATGCTTTCTTT

d_gene: TRBD1
abundance: -
j_gene: TRBJ2-4
v_gene: TRBV10-3
CDR3aa: CAISEGQGAAKNIQYF
CDR3nt: TGTGCCATCAGTGAAGGACAGGGGGCAGCCAAAAACATTCAGTACTTC

d_gene: TRBD2
abundance: -
j_gene: TRBJ2-1
v_gene: TRBV27
CDR3aa: CASSGSSGRTEQFF
CDR3nt: TGTGCCAGCAGTGGGTCTAGCGGGAGGACTGAGCAGTTCTTC

d_gene: TRBD2
abundance: -
j_gene: TRBJ2-3
v_gene: TRBV7-8
CDR3aa: CASSLAALAGDTQYF
CDR3nt: TGTGCCAGCAGCTTAGCCGCACTAGCGGGAGATACGCAGTATTTT

d_gene: TRBD1
abundance: -
j_gene: TRBJ1-2
v_gene: TRBV9
CDR3aa: CASSVARDRNFYGYTF
CDR3nt: TGTGCCAGCAGCGTAGCTCGGGACAGAAATTTCTATGGCTACACCTTC

d_gene: TRBD1
abundance: -
j_gene: TRBJ1-2
v_gene: TRBV29-1
CDR3aa: CSVGQGADYGYTF
CDR3nt: TGCAGCGTTGGACAGGGGGCTGATTATGGCTACACCTTC

d_gene: TRBD2
abundance: -
j_gene: TRBJ2-3
v_gene: TRBV28
CDR3aa: CATKAGLDTDTQYF
CDR3nt: TGTGCCACCAAAGCGGGACTAGACACAGATACGCAGTATTTT

d_gene: -
abundance: -
j_gene: TRBJ2-7
v_gene: TRBV29-1
CDR3aa: CSVERSGFYEQYF
CDR3nt: TGCAGCGTTGAGCGGAGTGGGTTCTACGAGCAGTACTTC

d_gene: -
abundance: -
j_gene: TRBJ1-3
v_gene: TRBV28
CDR3aa: CASSSLFPLTTGHSGNTIYF
CDR3nt: TGTGCCAGCAGTTCCCTTTTCCCACTCACGACTGGACACTCTGGAAACACCATATATTTT

d_gene: TRBD1
abundance: -
j_gene: TRBJ2-5
v_gene: TRBV6-5
CDR3aa: CASSPTGDYQETQYF
CDR3nt: TGTGCCAGCAGTCCGACAGGGGATTACCAAGAGACCCAGTACTTC

d_gene: TRBD1
abundance: -
j_gene: TRBJ1-1
v_gene: TRBV19
CDR3aa: CASVPGQGLMNTEAFF
CDR3nt: TGTGCCAGTGTGCCGGGACAGGGACTCATGAACACTGAAGCTTTCTTT

d_gene: -
abundance: -
j_gene: TRBJ2-5
v_gene: TRBV11-3
CDR3aa: CASSFVDRLSPGQETQYF
CDR3nt: TGTGCCAGCAGCTTCGTGGACCGACTTTCTCCAGGGCAAGAGACCCAGTACTTC

d_gene: -
abundance: few
j_gene: TRBJ1-1
v_gene: TRBV18
CDR3aa: CASSQGWNTEAFF
CDR3nt: TGTGCCAGCTCGCAGGGGTGGAACACTGAAGCTTTCTTT

d_gene: TRBD1
abundance: -
j_gene: TRBJ1-5
v_gene: TRBV30
CDR3aa: CAWSTGDNQPQHF
CDR3nt: TGTGCCTGGAGTACAGGGGATAATCAGCCCCAGCATTTT

d_gene: TRBD1
abundance: few
j_gene: TRBJ1-1
v_gene: TRBV28
CDR3aa: CASSPGTGRIQAFF
CDR3nt: TGTGCCAGCAGCCCCGGGACAGGGCGAATTCAAGCTTTCTTT

d_gene: TRBD1
abundance: -
j_gene: TRBJ2-7
v_gene: TRBV6-5
CDR3aa: CASSLDRVINEQYF
CDR3nt: TGTGCCAGCAGCCTGGACAGGGTAATTAACGAGCAGTACTTC

d_gene: TRBD2
abundance: -
j_gene: TRBJ2-7
v_gene: TRBV29-1
CDR3aa: CSVDSSGSTEQYF
CDR3nt: TGCAGCGTTGATTCTAGCGGGAGTACCGAGCAGTACTTC

d_gene: -
abundance: -
j_gene: TRBJ1-3
v_gene: TRBV15
CDR3aa: CATSRSAGGNTIYF
CDR3nt: TGTGCCACCAGCAGGTCCGCCGGGGGAAACACCATATATTTT

d_gene: -
abundance: -
j_gene: TRBJ1-1
v_gene: TRBV5-4
CDR3aa: CASSSQTGTSKAFF
CDR3nt: TGTGCCAGCAGCTCCCAAACAGGGACGTCGAAGGCTTTCTTT

d_gene: TRBD1
abundance: -
j_gene: TRBJ1-2
v_gene: TRBV18
CDR3aa: CASSLDRGPGYTF
CDR3nt: TGTGCCAGCTCACTTGACAGGGGGCCTGGCTACACCTTC

d_gene: -
abundance: once
j_gene: TRBJ2-7
v_gene: TRBV29-1
CDR3aa: CSVYHRTSYEQYF
CDR3nt: TGCAGCGTTTACCACAGGACCTCCTACGAGCAGTACTTC

d_gene: -
abundance: -
j_gene: TRBJ1-2
v_gene: TRBV28
CDR3aa: CASSLGRYGYTF
CDR3nt: TGTGCCAGCAGTTTAGGGCGATATGGCTACACCTTC

d_gene: -
abundance: -
j_gene: TRBJ2-7
v_gene: TRBV27
CDR3aa: CASSDIGGYEQYF
CDR3nt: TGTGCCAGCAGTGACATAGGTGGCTACGAGCAGTACTTC

d_gene: TRBD2
abundance: -
j_gene: TRBJ2-5
v_gene: TRBV11-3
CDR3aa: CASSSGTSGNQETQYF
CDR3nt: TGTGCCAGCAGCTCAGGGACTAGCGGGAACCAAGAGACCCAGTACTTC

d_gene: -
abundance: -
j_gene: TRBJ2-7
v_gene: TRBV2
CDR3aa: CASSEPRGSSYEQYF
CDR3nt: TGTGCCAGCAGTGAACCCAGGGGCTCATCCTACGAGCAGTACTTC

d_gene: TRBD2
abundance: -
j_gene: TRBJ2-1
v_gene: TRBV27
CDR3aa: CASSFRTSGPSSYNEQFF
CDR3nt: TGTGCCAGCAGTTTTAGGACTAGCGGGCCGAGCTCCTACAATGAGCAGTTCTTC

d_gene: TRBD1
abundance: -
j_gene: TRBJ2-1
v_gene: TRBV2
CDR3aa: CASRDLPGQGENEQFF
CDR3nt: TGTGCCAGCAGGGACTTGCCGGGACAGGGGGAGAATGAGCAGTTCTTC

d_gene: -
abundance: -
j_gene: TRBJ2-6
v_gene: TRBV7-2
CDR3aa: CASSFTPGANVLTF
CDR3nt: TGTGCCAGCAGTTTCACTCCGGGGGCCAACGTCCTGACTTTC

d_gene: -
abundance: -
j_gene: TRBJ1-3
v_gene: TRBV6-6
CDR3aa: CASALKAAGSGNTIYF
CDR3nt: TGTGCCAGCGCCCTAAAGGCGGCCGGCTCTGGAAACACCATATATTTT

d_gene: TRBD1
abundance: -
j_gene: TRBJ1-2
v_gene: TRBV7-8
CDR3aa: CASSLVAGGKGGYTF
CDR3nt: TGTGCCAGCAGCTTAGTTGCAGGGGGCAAGGGGGGCTACACCTTC

d_gene: -
abundance: -
j_gene: TRBJ2-1
v_gene: TRBV11-2
CDR3aa: CASSLAIHEQFF
CDR3nt: TGTGCCAGCAGCTTGGCCATCCATGAGCAGTTCTTC

d_gene: -
abundance: -
j_gene: TRBJ2-3
v_gene: TRBV6-5
CDR3aa: CASKRGPSTDTQYF
CDR3nt: TGTGCCAGCAAACGCGGCCCTAGCACAGATACGCAGTATTTT

d_gene: TRBD2
abundance: few
j_gene: TRBJ2-5
v_gene: TRBV5-1
CDR3aa: CASSEGLAGVKTQYF
CDR3nt: TGCGCCAGCAGCGAGGGACTAGCGGGAGTAAAGACCCAGTACTTC

d_gene: -
abundance: -
j_gene: TRBJ2-5
v_gene: TRBV15
CDR3aa: CATSRSVGGGSETQYF
CDR3nt: TGTGCCACCAGCAGATCCGTCGGAGGGGGCAGTGAGACCCAGTACTTC

d_gene: TRBD2
abundance: -
j_gene: TRBJ2-7
v_gene: TRBV7-2
CDR3aa: CASSSGTSAYEQYF
CDR3nt: TGTGCCAGCAGCTCAGGGACTAGCGCTTACGAGCAGTACTTC

d_gene: -
abundance: -
j_gene: TRBJ1-4
v_gene: TRBV5-1
CDR3aa: CASRSATTNEKLFF
CDR3nt: TGCGCCAGCCGCAGCGCGACAACTAATGAAAAACTGTTTTTT

d_gene: TRBD2
abundance: -
j_gene: TRBJ2-1
v_gene: TRBV15
CDR3aa: CATSRDLSGGAEQFF
CDR3nt: TGTGCCACCAGCAGAGACCTTAGCGGGGGAGCTGAGCAGTTCTTC

d_gene: TRBD2
abundance: -
j_gene: TRBJ2-7
v_gene: TRBV15
CDR3aa: CATSRGSGSLYEQYF
CDR3nt: TGTGCCACCAGCAGAGGTAGCGGGAGTTTGTACGAGCAGTACTTC